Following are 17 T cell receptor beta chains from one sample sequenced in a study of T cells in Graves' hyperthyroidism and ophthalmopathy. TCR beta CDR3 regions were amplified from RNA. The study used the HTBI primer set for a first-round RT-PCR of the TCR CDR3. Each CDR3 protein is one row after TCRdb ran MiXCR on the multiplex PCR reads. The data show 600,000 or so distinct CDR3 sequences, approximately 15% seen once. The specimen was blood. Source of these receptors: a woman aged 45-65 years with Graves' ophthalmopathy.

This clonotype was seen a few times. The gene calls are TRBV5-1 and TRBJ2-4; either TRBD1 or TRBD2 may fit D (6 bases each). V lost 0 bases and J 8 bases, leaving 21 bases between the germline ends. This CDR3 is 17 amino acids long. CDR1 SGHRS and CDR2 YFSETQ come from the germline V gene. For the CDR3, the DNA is TGCGCCAGCAGCTTGGCCTCTGGAGGGGGAGAGGCGCACATTCAGTACTTC. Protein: CASSLASGGGEAHIQYF.

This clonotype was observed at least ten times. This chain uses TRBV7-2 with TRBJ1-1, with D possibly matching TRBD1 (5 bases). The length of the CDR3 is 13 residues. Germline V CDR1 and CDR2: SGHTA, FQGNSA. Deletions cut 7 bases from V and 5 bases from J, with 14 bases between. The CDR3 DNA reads TGTGCCAGCACCCGGATTGAGGGGACTGAAGCTTTCTTT. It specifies CASTRIEGTEAFF. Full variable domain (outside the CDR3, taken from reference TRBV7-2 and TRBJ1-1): GAGVSQSPSNKVTEKGKDVELRCDPISGHTALYWYRQSLGQGLEFLIYFQGNSAPDKSGLPSDRFSAERTGGSVSTLTIQRTQQEDSAVYLCASTRIEGTEAFFGQGTRLTVV.

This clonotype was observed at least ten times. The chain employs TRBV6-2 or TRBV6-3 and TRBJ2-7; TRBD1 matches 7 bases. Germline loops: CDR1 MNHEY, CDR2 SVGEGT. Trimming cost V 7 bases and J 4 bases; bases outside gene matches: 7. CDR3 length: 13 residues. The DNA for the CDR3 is TGTGCCAGCAAAGGGACAGCCAGATACGAGCAGTACTTC. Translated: CASKGTARYEQYF.

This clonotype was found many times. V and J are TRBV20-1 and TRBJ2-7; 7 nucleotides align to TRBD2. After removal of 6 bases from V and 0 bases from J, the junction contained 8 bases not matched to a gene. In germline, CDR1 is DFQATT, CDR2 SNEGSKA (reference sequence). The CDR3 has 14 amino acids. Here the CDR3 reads CSAQRAGSSYEQYF. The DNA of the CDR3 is TGCAGTGCCCAACGAGCGGGGAGCTCCTACGAGCAGTACTTC.

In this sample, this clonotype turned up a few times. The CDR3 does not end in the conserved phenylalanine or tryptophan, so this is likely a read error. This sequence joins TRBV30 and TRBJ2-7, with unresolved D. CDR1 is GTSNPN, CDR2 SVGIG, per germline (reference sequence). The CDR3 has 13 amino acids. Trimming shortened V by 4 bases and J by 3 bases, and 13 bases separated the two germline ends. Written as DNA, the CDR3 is TGTGCCTGGAAGGCGGACCTTGTCTACGAGCAGTACTAC. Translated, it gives CAWKADLVYEQYY.

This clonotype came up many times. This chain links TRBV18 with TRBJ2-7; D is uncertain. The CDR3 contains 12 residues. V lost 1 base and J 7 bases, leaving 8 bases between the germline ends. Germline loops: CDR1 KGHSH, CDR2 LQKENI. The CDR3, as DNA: TGTGCCAGCTCACCACAAAGAGAGGAGCAGTACTTC. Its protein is CASSPQREEQYF.

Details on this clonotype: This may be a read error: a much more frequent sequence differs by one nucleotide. In DNA form, the CDR3 reads TGCGCCAGCAGTCTACAGGGGCTCTACGAGCAGTTCTTC. It specifies CASSLQGLYEQFF. The rearrangement joins TRBV5-1 to TRBJ2-7; 7 bases map to TRBD1. The closer fit of TRBJ2-1 to the DNA end suggests the J call may be wrong. Per germline, CDR1 SGHRS and CDR2 YFSETQ. This CDR3 contains 13 residues.

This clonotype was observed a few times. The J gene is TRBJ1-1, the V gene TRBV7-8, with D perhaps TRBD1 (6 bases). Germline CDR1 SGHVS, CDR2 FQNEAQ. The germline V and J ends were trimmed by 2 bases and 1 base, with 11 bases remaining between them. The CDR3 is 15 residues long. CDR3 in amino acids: CASSLTLTGNTEAFF. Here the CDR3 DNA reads TGTGCCAGCAGCTTAACCCTGACAGGGAACACTGAAGCTTTCTTT.

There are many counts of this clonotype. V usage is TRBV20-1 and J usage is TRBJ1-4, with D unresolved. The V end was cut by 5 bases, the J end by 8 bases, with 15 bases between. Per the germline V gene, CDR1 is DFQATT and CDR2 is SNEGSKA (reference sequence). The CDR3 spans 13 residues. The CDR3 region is CSAPLGGREKLFF. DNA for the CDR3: TGCAGTGCTCCTCTCGGCGGCAGGGAAAAACTGTTTTTT.

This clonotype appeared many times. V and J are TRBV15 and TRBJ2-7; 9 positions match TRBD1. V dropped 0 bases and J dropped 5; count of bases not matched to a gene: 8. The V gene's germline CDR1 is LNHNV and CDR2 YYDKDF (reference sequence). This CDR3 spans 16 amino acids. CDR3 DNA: TGTGCCACCAGCAGAGATCTTTCGGGACAGGGAAACGAGCAGTACTTC. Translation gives CATSRDLSGQGNEQYF.

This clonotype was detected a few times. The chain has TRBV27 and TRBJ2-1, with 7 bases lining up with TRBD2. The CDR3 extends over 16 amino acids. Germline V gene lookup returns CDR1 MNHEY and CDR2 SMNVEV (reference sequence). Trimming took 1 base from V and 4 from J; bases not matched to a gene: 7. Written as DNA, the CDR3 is TGTGCCAGCAGTTTATTTGCGGGAGCGTCATACAATGAGCAGTTCTTC. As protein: CASSLFAGASYNEQFF.

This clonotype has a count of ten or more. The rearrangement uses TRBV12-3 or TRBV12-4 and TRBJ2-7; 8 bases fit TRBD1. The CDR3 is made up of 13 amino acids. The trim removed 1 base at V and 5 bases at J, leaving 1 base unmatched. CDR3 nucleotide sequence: TGTGCCAGCAGTTTAGTGGACAGGGACGAGCAGTACTTC. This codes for CASSLVDRDEQYF.

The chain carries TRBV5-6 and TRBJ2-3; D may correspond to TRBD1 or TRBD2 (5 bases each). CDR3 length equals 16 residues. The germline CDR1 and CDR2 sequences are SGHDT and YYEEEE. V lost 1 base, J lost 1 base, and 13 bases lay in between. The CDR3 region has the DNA TGTGCCAGCAGCTTGTACGGGAAAGGGGGCACAGATACGCAGTATTTT. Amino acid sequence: CASSLYGKGGTDTQYF.

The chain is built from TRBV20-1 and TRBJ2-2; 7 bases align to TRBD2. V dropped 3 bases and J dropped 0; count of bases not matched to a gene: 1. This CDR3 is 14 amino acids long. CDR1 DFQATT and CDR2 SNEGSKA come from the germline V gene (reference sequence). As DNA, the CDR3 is TGCAGTGCTAGGGCGGGAGCGAACACCGGGGAGCTGTTTTTT. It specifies CSARAGANTGELFF.

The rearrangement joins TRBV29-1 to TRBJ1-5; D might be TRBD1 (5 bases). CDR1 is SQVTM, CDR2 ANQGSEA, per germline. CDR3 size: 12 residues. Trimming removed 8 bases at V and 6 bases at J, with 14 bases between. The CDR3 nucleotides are TGCAGCCTGGACACTGCAGGTCAGCCCCAGCATTTT. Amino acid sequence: CSLDTAGQPQHF.

The CDR3 region has the DNA TGTGCCAGCAGCCCTCGAGGGGGTAAAGATACGCAGTATTTT. It encodes CASSPRGGKDTQYF. The chain links TRBV9 to TRBJ2-3; a possible D gene is TRBD1 (6 bases). This CDR3 has 14 residues. Trimming removed 4 bases at V and 5 bases at J, with 14 bases between. Per germline, CDR1 SGDLS and CDR2 YYNGEE.

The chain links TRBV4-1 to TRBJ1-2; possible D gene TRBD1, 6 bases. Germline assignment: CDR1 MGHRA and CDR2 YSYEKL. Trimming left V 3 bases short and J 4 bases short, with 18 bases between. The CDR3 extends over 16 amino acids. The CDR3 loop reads CASSHGGAGWSYGYTF. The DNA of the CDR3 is TGCGCCAGCAGCCATGGGGGGGCAGGCTGGTCCTATGGCTACACCTTC.